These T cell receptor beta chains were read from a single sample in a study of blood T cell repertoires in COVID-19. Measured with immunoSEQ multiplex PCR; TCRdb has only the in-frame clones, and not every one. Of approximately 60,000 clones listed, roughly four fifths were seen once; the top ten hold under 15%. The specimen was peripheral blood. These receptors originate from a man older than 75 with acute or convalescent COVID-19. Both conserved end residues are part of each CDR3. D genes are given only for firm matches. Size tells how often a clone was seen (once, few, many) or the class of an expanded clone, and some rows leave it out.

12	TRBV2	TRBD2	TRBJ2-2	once	TGTGCCAGCAATGGGGGGGGCGGGGAGCTGTTTTTT	CASNGGGGELFF
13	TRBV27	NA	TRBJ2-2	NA	TGTGCCAGCAGCGAAGGGGGTGGCGGGGAGCTGTTTTTT	CASSEGGGGELFF
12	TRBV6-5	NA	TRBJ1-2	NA	TGTGCCACCAGACAGACTAACTATGGCTACACCTTC	CATRQTNYGYTF
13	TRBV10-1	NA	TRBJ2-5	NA	TGCGCCAGCAGTGAGTCCCTACAAGAGACCCAGTACTTC	CASSESLQETQYF
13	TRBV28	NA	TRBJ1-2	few	TGTGCCAGCACCACGGACAGCCACTATGGCTACACCTTC	CASTTDSHYGYTF
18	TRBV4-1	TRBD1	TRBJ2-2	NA	TGCGCCAGCAGCCAAGATAATTGGGGGACAGGGGACACCGGGGAGCTGTTTTTT	CASSQDNWGTGDTGELFF
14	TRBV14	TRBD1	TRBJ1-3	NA	TGTGCCAGCAGCCCTCAGGGGGCTGGAAACACCATATATTTT	CASSPQGAGNTIYF
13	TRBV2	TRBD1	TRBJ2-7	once	TGTGCCAGCAGTCGGGACAGGACCTACGAGCAGTACTTC	CASSRDRTYEQYF
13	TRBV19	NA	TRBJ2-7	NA	TGTGCCAGTAGTACAAACTTCCAAGGGGATCAGTACTTC	CASSTNFQGDQYF
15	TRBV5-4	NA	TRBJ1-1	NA	TGTGCCAGCAGCTTGGCTCAACAGGGAAACACTGAAGCTTTCTTT	CASSLAQQGNTEAFF
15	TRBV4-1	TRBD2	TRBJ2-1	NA	TGCGCCAGCAGCCGGGGGGGCGCGGGAGGCGATGAGCAGTTCTTC	CASSRGGAGGDEQFF
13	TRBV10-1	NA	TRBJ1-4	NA	TGCGCCAGCAGTGAGCTCCCGGGAGGAGCCAGGAGGTTT	CASSELPGGARRF
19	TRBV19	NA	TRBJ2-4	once	TGTGCCAGTAGTATTTCAGTTCCGGGGTTGAGGGGGGCCAAAAACATTCAGTACTTC	CASSISVPGLRGAKNIQYF
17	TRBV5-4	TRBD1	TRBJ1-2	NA	TGTGCCAGCAGCTTACCTGAAACAGGGGAAAGGGGATATGGCTACACCTTC	CASSLPETGERGYGYTF
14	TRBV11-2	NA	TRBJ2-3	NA	TGTGCCAGCAGCCCCCTACTAGCAGGTGATACGCAGTATTTT	CASSPLLAGDTQYF
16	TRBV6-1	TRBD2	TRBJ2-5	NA	TGTGCCAGCAGTGCTACTAGCGGGGGGGCCGGGGAGACCCAGTACTTC	CASSATSGGAGETQYF
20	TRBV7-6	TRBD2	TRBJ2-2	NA	TGTGCCAGCAGCTCGGTAGCGGGGGGGACCTCCTTCTCGAACACCGGGGAGCTGTTTTTT	CASSSVAGGTSFSNTGELFF
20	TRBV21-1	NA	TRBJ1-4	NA	TGTGCCAGCACCAACGCTTCCGGGACAGGGAATTCCGGGTGGAATGAAAAACTGTTTTTT	CASTNASGTGNSGWNEKLFF
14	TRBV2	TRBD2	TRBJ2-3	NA	TGTGCCAGCAGGATAGCGGGGGGGCCGGTTACGCAGTATTTT	CASRIAGGPVTQYF
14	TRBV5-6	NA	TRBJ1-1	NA	TGTGCCAGCAGCTTTAGTTCCGGTCTCACTGAAGCTTTCTTT	CASSFSSGLTEAFF
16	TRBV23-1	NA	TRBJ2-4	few	TGCGCCAGCAGTCAGTACAGGGAGACAGCCAAAAACATTCAGTACTTC	CASSQYRETAKNIQYF
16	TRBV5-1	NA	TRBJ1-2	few	TGCGCCAGCAGCTCTGGGCTGACAGCAAGTAACTATGGCTACACCTTC	CASSSGLTASNYGYTF
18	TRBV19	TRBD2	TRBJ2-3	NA	TGTGCCAGTAGTATGTTACTAGCGGGGGGAACTAGCACAGATACGCAGTATTTT	CASSMLLAGGTSTDTQYF
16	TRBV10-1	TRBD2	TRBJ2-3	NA	TGCGCCAGCAGTGACCCCCAGCGGGGGGGCGAGGATACGCAGTATTTT	CASSDPQRGGEDTQYF
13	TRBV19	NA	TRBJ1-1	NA	TGTGCCAGTAGTGTAAAGGGGGACACTGAAGCTTTCTTT	CASSVKGDTEAFF
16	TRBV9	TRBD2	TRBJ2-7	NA	TGTGCCAGCAGCCCGCGGGGGGCTCCTTCCCCCTACGAGCAGTACTTC	CASSPRGAPSPYEQYF
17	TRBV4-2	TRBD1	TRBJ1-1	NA	TGTGCCAGCAGCCAAGGTCCAGGGGGAGTGTTAGACACTGAAGCTTTCTTT	CASSQGPGGVLDTEAFF
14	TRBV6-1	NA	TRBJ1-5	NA	TGTGCCAGCAGTGAAGGGAGCGGTTTTTGGCCCCAGCATTTT	CASSEGSGFWPQHF
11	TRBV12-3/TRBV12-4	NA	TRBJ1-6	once	TGTGCCAGCAGTTTTCGGGGACCCCTCCACTTT	CASSFRGPLHF
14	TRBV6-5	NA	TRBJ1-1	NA	TGTGCCAGCAGTTACTCTATGTTGAACACTGAAGCTTTCTTT	CASSYSMLNTEAFF